This T cell receptor beta chain was sequenced for a study of CD8+ T cells in alopecia areata. Study-wide context: Treated patients were given oral tofacitinib, which was dosed at 5 to 10 mg twice daily.

This CDR3 comprises 13 residues. The V end was cut by 2 bases, the J end by 0 bases, with 1 base between. Germline CDR1 reads MNHNY; CDR2 reads SVGAGI (reference sequence). The sequencing template was cDNA reverse transcribed from extracted RNA. The table came from immunoSEQ multiplex PCR; TCRdb's copy has only in-frame clones and leaves some out. The sample shows about 69,000 clones, roughly 61% of them seen only once. This TCR derives from a human donor with alopecia areata. This sample comprised CD8+ T cells sorted from blood, obtained at week 0. The chain uses TRBV6-6 and TRBJ1-4; D call uncertain. CDR3 sequence (DNA): TGTGCCAGCAGTTACACAACTAATGAAAAACTGTTTTTT. Translating it yields CASSYTTNEKLFF.